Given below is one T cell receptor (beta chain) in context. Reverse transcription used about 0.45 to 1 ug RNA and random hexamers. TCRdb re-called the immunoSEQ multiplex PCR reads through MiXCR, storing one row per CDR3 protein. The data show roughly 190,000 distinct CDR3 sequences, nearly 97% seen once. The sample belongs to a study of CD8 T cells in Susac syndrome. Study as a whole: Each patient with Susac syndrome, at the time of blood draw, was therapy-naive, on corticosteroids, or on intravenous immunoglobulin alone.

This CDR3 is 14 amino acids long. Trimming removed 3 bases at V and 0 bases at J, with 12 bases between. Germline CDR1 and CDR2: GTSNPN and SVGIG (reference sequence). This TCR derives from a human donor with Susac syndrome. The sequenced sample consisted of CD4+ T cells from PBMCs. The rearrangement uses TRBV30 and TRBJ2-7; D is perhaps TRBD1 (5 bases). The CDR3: CAWRGHPSSYEQYF. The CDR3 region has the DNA TGTGCCTGGAGGGGGCATCCTTCCTCCTACGAGCAGTACTTC.